This T cell receptor beta chain was recorded in a study of blood T cell repertoires in COVID-19. Clinical histories supplied by participants themselves formed the basis of cohort assignment. The method was immunoSEQ multiplex PCR; TCRdb's version includes in-frame clones alone and lacks a portion of them. Seen here are fewer than 300,000 clones, 80% to 90% observed once, and the top ten hold about 4.1%. CDR1 and CDR2 (germline): SQVTM, ANQGSEA. The CDR3 consists of 14 residues. V shed 3 bases and J shed 4 bases, with 15 bases lying between them. The sequence derives from a woman aged 30 to 39 who had recovered from COVID-19. The sequenced sample was PBMCs or T cells enriched from blood (not recorded which). The chain employs TRBV29-1 and TRBJ1-2, with D maybe TRBD1 (5 bases). In DNA, the CDR3 is TGCAGCGTTGACTCCGGCAGGGAGGGCTATGGCTACACCTTC. The encoded protein is CSVDSGREGYGYTF.